The rows below give T cell receptor beta chains drawn from one sample of a study of T cell responses to AZD1222 COVID-19 vaccine. The repertoire was sequenced with immunoSEQ multiplex PCR; TCRdb's copy has only in-frame clones and lacks some. This repertoire shows about 270,000 clones, around 92% found once; its top ten account for 0.55%. This material consisted of peripheral blood, taken 28 days after the second AZD1222 dose. The receptors originated from an adult who received the AZD1222 COVID-19 vaccine. Each CDR3 is given with its conserved first and last residue. A D gene is named only where the DNA matches it firmly. Part of the rows lack a size; the others show once, few, many or a class for expanded clones.

abundance,j_gene,d_gene,v_gene,CDR3aa,CDR3nt
NA,TRBJ2-7,TRBD2,TRBV14,CASGASGAYEQYF,TGTGCCAGCGGAGCTAGCGGGGCCTACGAGCAGTACTTC
NA,TRBJ1-6,NA,TRBV2,CASDPRGYNSPLHF,TGTGCCAGCGACCCCCGCGGCTATAATTCACCCCTCCACTTT
NA,TRBJ2-7,NA,TRBV21-1,CASSNGALAGPPDEQYF,TGTGCCAGCAGCAACGGGGCACTAGCGGGCCCTCCGGACGAGCAGTACTTC
once,TRBJ1-5,TRBD1,TRBV2,CASSERQGSNQPQHF,TGTGCCAGCAGTGAAAGACAGGGTAGCAATCAGCCCCAGCATTTT
NA,TRBJ2-3,NA,TRBV5-6,CASSSPRGAWNTQYF,TGTGCCAGCAGCTCCCCCAGGGGGGCATGGAATACGCAGTATTTT
NA,TRBJ2-3,NA,TRBV20-1,CSAPDLVLIF,TGCAGTGCTCCAGACCTTGTATTAATTTTT
NA,TRBJ1-2,NA,TRBV28,CASSTTGREYGYTF,TGTGCCAGCAGTACTACCGGCAGGGAGTATGGCTACACCTTC
NA,TRBJ1-6,NA,TRBV7-2,CASSLGPLRSSYNSPLHF,TGTGCCAGCAGCTTAGGTCCCCTTAGGAGCTCCTATAATTCACCCCTCCACTTT
NA,TRBJ1-5,TRBD1,TRBV7-8,CASSLAGGAGQPQHF,TGTGCCAGCAGCTTAGCAGGGGGCGCAGGTCAGCCCCAGCATTTT
NA,TRBJ2-3,TRBD1,TRBV6-2/TRBV6-3,CASSYPGTESTDTQYF,TGTGCCAGCAGTTACCCCGGGACAGAGAGCACAGATACGCAGTATTTT
NA,TRBJ1-1,TRBD1,TRBV5-1,CASSTGTGTEAFF,TGCGCCAGCAGCACAGGGACAGGAACTGAAGCTTTCTTT
NA,TRBJ1-1,NA,TRBV6-2/TRBV6-3,CASSASLNTEAFF,TGTGCCAGCAGTGCAAGCCTGAACACTGAAGCTTTCTTT
NA,TRBJ2-1,TRBD1,TRBV20-1,CSASRGNEQFF,TGCAGTGCTAGCAGGGGGAATGAGCAGTTCTTC
NA,TRBJ2-5,TRBD2,TRBV27,CASSSGTSGSLRETQYF,TGTGCCAGCAGTAGCGGGACTAGCGGGAGCTTAAGAGAGACCCAGTACTTC
NA,TRBJ1-2,TRBD1,TRBV2,CASSKQGAYGYTF,TGTGCCAGCAGTAAACAGGGGGCCTATGGCTACACCTTC
once,TRBJ1-2,NA,TRBV3-1/TRBV3-2,CASSQEHYGYTF,TGTGCCAGCAGCCAAGAGCACTATGGCTACACCTTC
NA,TRBJ2-1,NA,TRBV7-9,CASSSFSGSSYNEQFF,TGTGCCAGCAGCTCTTTTAGCGGCAGCTCCTACAATGAGCAGTTCTTC
once,TRBJ1-5,NA,TRBV5-6,CASSEGSNQPQHF,TGTGCCAGCAGCGAGGGTAGCAATCAGCCCCAGCATTTT
NA,TRBJ2-5,NA,TRBV9,CASSPGGSGRETQYF,TGTGCCAGCAGCCCAGGGGGAAGCGGGAGAGAGACCCAGTACTTC
NA,TRBJ1-3,NA,TRBV5-6,CASSFGRKNTIYF,TGTGCCAGCAGCTTCGGACGTAAAAACACCATATATTTT
NA,TRBJ2-3,NA,TRBV18,CASSPSGGASDTQYF,TGTGCCAGCTCACCATCGGGGGGCGCATCCGATACGCAGTATTTT
NA,TRBJ2-7,NA,TRBV24-1,CATSMGQLEEQYF,TGTGCCACCAGTATGGGGCAGTTGGAGGAGCAGTACTTC
NA,TRBJ2-2,TRBD1,TRBV24-1,CATSDWGTGTNTGELFF,TGTGCCACCAGTGATTGGGGGACAGGGACGAACACCGGGGAGCTGTTTTTT
NA,TRBJ2-1,TRBD2,TRBV3-1/TRBV3-2,CASSLGLANEQFF,TGTGCCAGCAGCCTCGGACTAGCCAATGAGCAGTTCTTC
NA,TRBJ2-3,TRBD2,TRBV28,CASLRSGGPTDTQYF,TGTGCCAGCCTAAGGAGCGGGGGGCCTACAGATACGCAGTATTTT
few,TRBJ1-2,TRBD1,TRBV7-9,CASSPGQGGYGYTF,TGTGCCAGCAGTCCCGGACAGGGGGGCTATGGCTACACCTTC
NA,TRBJ2-1,NA,TRBV19,CASSPRGIYNEQFF,TGTGCCAGTAGTCCGCGGGGCATCTACAATGAGCAGTTCTTC
NA,TRBJ1-2,NA,TRBV6-5,CASRSEEPNYGYTF,TGTGCCAGCAGATCGGAGGAGCCTAACTATGGCTACACCTTC
NA,TRBJ2-5,NA,TRBV5-4,CASSLNPGTGVETQYF,TGTGCCAGCAGCTTAAACCCCGGGACCGGAGTCGAGACCCAGTACTTC
NA,TRBJ1-1,NA,TRBV2,CASSGGTPGWTFF,TGTGCCAGCAGTGGCGGGACACCAGGTTGGACTTTCTTT
NA,TRBJ2-1,NA,TRBV18,CASTRPASRDNEQFF,TGTGCCAGCACCAGGCCGGCGAGCCGCGACAATGAGCAGTTCTTC
NA,TRBJ2-5,NA,TRBV6-5,CASSYRPGTQETQYF,TGTGCCAGCAGTTACCGTCCGGGCACCCAAGAGACCCAGTACTTC
NA,TRBJ1-5,NA,TRBV28,CASSGGGMEPQHF,TGTGCCAGCAGTGGGGGGGGGATGGAGCCCCAGCATTTT
NA,TRBJ2-3,NA,TRBV18,CASSPPGTDTQYF,TGTGCCAGCTCACCACCGGGCACAGATACGCAGTATTTT
NA,TRBJ2-5,TRBD2,TRBV4-1,CASSQRTSGGGETQYF,TGCGCCAGCAGCCAACGTACTAGCGGGGGCGGGGAGACCCAGTACTTC
NA,TRBJ2-5,NA,TRBV7-6,CASSRLSGTPFVYF,TGTGCCAGCAGCCGACTCTCCGGGACCCCCTTTGTGTACTTC
NA,TRBJ2-1,NA,TRBV19,CASKRGLGNEQFF,TGTGCCAGTAAAAGGGGTCTGGGAAATGAGCAGTTCTTC
NA,TRBJ1-1,TRBD1,TRBV24-1,CATSEGGGSTEAFF,TGTGCCACCAGTGAAGGGGGCGGCTCCACTGAAGCTTTCTTT
NA,TRBJ2-7,NA,TRBV28,CASSYTPSEQYF,TGTGCCAGCAGTTATACCCCCTCCGAGCAGTACTTC
NA,TRBJ2-3,NA,TRBV9,CASSVVGGRADTQYF,TGTGCCAGCAGCGTAGTGGGTGGGAGAGCAGATACGCAGTATTTT
NA,TRBJ1-2,NA,TRBV5-1,CASSGEDGYTF,TGCGCCAGCAGCGGGGAGGATGGCTACACCTTC
once,TRBJ1-1,NA,TRBV28,CASSFGGLWGTEAFF,TGTGCCAGCAGTTTCGGGGGGCTGTGGGGCACTGAAGCTTTCTTT
once,TRBJ2-5,NA,TRBV7-2,CASSLNNALETQYF,TGTGCCAGCAGCTTAAACAACGCTCTAGAGACCCAGTACTTC
NA,TRBJ1-4,NA,TRBV28,CASRTAEGINSIEKLFF,TGTGCCAGCAGGACCGCGGAGGGGATCAACTCTATTGAAAAACTGTTTTTT
NA,TRBJ1-4,TRBD1,TRBV9,CASSRDREKLFF,TGTGCCAGCAGCCGGGACAGGGAAAAACTGTTTTTT
NA,TRBJ1-3,NA,TRBV5-1,CASSWGQGGGNTIYF,TGCGCCAGCAGCTGGGGCCAGGGAGGTGGAAACACCATATATTTT
NA,TRBJ1-2,NA,TRBV3-1/TRBV3-2,CASSPGGGYTF,TGTGCCAGCAGCCCTGGGGGTGGCTACACCTTC
NA,TRBJ1-1,TRBD1,TRBV27,CASSNRDRGGTEAFF,TGTGCCAGCAGTAACCGGGACAGGGGAGGAACTGAAGCTTTCTTT
NA,TRBJ2-2,NA,TRBV30,CAWEEGVGGELFF,TGTGCCTGGGAGGAGGGGGTTGGCGGGGAGCTGTTTTTT
NA,TRBJ2-1,NA,TRBV3-1/TRBV3-2,CASSRITGGPNEQFF,TGTGCCAGCAGCCGCATTACGGGGGGCCCCAATGAGCAGTTCTTC
once,TRBJ2-7,NA,TRBV7-2,CASSLRTPRGGRYEQYF,TGTGCCAGCAGCTTGAGAACCCCGAGGGGGGGCAGGTACGAGCAGTACTTC
NA,TRBJ1-4,NA,TRBV5-1,CASTRGSNEKLFF,TGCGCCAGCACGCGGGGGTCTAATGAAAAACTGTTTTTT
NA,TRBJ2-7,NA,TRBV6-2/TRBV6-3,CASSGPGSSYEQYF,TGTGCCAGCAGTGGACCTGGAAGCTCCTACGAGCAGTACTTC
NA,TRBJ2-1,NA,TRBV7-9,CASTPGGGPDNEQFF,TGTGCCAGCACCCCCGGCGGGGGCCCAGACAATGAGCAGTTCTTC
NA,TRBJ2-7,NA,TRBV3-1/TRBV3-2,CASSPGIPSYEQYF,TGTGCCAGCAGCCCGGGAATCCCTTCCTACGAGCAGTACTTC
once,TRBJ2-2,TRBD2,TRBV5-1,CASSLAGGSTGELFF,TGCGCCAGCAGCTTGGCCGGGGGGAGCACCGGGGAGCTGTTTTTT
NA,TRBJ2-7,NA,TRBV12-3/TRBV12-4,CASSTYEQYF,TGTGCCAGCAGCACCTACGAGCAGTACTTC